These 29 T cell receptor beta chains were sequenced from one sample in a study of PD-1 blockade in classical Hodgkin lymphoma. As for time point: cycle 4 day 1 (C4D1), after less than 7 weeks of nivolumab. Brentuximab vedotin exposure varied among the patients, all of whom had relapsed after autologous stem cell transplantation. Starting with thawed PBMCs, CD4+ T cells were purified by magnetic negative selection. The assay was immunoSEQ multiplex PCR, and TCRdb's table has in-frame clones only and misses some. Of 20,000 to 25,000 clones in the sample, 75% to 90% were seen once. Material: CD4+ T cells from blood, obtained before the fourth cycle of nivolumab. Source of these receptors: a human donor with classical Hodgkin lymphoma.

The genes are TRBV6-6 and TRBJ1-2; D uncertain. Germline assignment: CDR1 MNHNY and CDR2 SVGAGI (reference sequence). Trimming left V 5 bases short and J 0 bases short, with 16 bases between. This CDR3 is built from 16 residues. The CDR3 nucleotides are TGTGCCAGCAGTCGCAAGGCTGCTTTTTCTAACTATGGCTACACCTTC. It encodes CASSRKAAFSNYGYTF.

CDR3 sequence: CASSSPPLIEQYF. CDR3 DNA: TGTGCCAGCAGCTCCCCCCCCCTAATCGAGCAGTACTTC. The chain joins TRBV7-9 to TRBJ2-7; D not certain. From germline, CDR1 is SEHNR and CDR2 FQNEAQ (reference sequence). CDR3 length equals 13 residues. V gave up 4 bases and J gave up 6 bases, with 13 bases separating them.

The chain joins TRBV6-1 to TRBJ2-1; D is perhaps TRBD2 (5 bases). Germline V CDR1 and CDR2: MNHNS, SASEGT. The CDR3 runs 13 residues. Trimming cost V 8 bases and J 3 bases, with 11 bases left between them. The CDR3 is CASWTGNYNEQFF. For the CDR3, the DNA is TGTGCCAGCTGGACCGGGAACTACAATGAGCAGTTCTTC.

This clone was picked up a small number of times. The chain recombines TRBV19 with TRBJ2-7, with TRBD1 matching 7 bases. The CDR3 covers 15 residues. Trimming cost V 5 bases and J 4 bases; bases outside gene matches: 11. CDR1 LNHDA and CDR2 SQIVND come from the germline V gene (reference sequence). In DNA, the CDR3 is TGTGCCAGTAGTCTTGGACAGGTCCAAACTTACGAGCAGTACTTC. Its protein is CASSLGQVQTYEQYF.

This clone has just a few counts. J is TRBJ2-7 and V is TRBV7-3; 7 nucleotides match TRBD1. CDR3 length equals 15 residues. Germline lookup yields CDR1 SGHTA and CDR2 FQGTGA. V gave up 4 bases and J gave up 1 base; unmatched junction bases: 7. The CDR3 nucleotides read TGTGCCAGCAGCTCAGGGACAGTGGGTTCCTACGAGCAGTACTTC. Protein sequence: CASSSGTVGSYEQYF. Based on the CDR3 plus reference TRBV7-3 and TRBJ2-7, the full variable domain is GAGVSQTPSNKVTEKGKYVELRCDPISGHTALYWYRQSLGQGPEFLIYFQGTGAADDSGLPNDRFFAVRPEGSVSTLKIQRTERGDSAVYLCASSSGTVGSYEQYFGPGTRLTVT.

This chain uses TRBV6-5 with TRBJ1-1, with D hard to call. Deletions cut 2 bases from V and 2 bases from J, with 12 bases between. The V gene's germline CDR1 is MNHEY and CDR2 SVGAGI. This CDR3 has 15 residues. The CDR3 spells CASSYGDLGNTEAFF. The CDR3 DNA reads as TGTGCCAGCAGTTACGGGGATTTGGGAAACACTGAAGCTTTCTTT.

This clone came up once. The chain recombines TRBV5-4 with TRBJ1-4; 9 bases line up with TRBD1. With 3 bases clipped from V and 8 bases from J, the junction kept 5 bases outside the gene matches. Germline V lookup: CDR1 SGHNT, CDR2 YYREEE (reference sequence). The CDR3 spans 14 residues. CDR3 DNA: TGTGCCAGCAGCTCACAGGGGGCGGGGGAAAAACTGTTTTTT. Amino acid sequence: CASSSQGAGEKLFF.

CDR3 residues: CAWARGGGANVLTF. DNA for the CDR3: TGTGCCTGGGCTAGGGGTGGTGGGGCCAACGTCCTGACTTTC. The V call is TRBV30, the J call TRBJ2-6; perhaps TRBD1 as D (5 bases). The CDR3 contains 14 residues. Between the trimmed V and J ends, which lost 5 bases and 3 bases, there was a span of 11 bases. CDR1 and CDR2 from the germline V gene are GTSNPN and SVGIG (reference sequence).

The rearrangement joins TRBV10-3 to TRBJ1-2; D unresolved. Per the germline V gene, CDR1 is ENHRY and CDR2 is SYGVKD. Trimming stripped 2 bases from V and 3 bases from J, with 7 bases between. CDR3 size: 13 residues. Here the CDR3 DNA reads TGTGCCATCAGTGAGGGGGAGTACTATGGCTACACCTTC. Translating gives CAISEGEYYGYTF.

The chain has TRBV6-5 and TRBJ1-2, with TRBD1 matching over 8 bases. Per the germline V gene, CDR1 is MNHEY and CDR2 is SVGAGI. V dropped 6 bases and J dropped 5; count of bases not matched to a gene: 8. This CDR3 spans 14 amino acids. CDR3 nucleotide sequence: TGTGCCAGCAGAGAACAGGGGGGAATTTATGGCTACACCTTC. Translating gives CASREQGGIYGYTF.

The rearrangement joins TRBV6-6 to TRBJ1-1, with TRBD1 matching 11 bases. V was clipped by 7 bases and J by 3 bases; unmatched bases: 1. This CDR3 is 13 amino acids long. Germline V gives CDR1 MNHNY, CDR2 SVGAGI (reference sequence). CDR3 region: CASMGQGDTEAFF. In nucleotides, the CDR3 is TGTGCCAGCATGGGACAGGGGGACACTGAAGCTTTCTTT.

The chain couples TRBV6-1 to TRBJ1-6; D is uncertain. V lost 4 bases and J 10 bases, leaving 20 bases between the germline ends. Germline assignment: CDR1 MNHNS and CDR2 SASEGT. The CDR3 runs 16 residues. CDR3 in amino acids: CASSVWTSRARSPLHF. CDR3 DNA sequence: TGTGCCAGCAGTGTTTGGACCAGTCGGGCCCGGTCACCCCTCCACTTT.

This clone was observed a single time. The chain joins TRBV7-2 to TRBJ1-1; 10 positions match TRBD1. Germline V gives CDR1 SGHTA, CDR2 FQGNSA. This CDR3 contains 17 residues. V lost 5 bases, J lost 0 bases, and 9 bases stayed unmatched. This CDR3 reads CASSPISGTGVNTEAFF. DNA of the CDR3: TGTGCCAGCAGCCCGATATCCGGGACAGGGGTGAACACTGAAGCTTTCTTT.

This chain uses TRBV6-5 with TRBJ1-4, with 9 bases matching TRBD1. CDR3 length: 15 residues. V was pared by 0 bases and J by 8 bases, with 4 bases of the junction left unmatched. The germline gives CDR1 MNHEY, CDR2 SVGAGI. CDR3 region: CASSYSGQGWEKLFF. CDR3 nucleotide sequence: TGTGCCAGCAGTTACTCGGGACAGGGATGGGAAAAACTGTTTTTT.

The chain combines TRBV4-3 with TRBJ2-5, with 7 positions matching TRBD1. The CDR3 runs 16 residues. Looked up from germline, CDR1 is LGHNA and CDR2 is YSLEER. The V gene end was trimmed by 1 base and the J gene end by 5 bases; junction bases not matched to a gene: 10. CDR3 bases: TGCGCCAGCAGCCAAGCTGAGGGGGCCTGGGCGGAGACCCAGTACTTC. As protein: CASSQAEGAWAETQYF.

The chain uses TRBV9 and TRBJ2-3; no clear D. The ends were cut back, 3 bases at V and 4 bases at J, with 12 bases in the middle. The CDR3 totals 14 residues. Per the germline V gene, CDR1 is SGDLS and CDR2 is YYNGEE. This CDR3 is CASSAQLIPDTQYF. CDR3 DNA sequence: TGTGCCAGCAGCGCTCAACTCATTCCAGATACGCAGTATTTT.

This CDR3 is CASSQGRGSGSGNTIYF. CDR3 nucleotide sequence: TGTGCCAGCAGTCAGGGCAGGGGCTCGGGTTCCGGAAACACCATATATTTT. The genes are TRBV7-9 and TRBJ1-3; D perhaps matches TRBD1 (6 bases). Between the trimmed V and J ends, which lost 6 bases and 4 bases, there was a span of 22 bases. Germline V lookup: CDR1 SEHNR, CDR2 FQNEAQ (reference sequence). The CDR3 consists of 17 residues. Full variable domain (missing parts from reference TRBV7-9 and TRBJ1-3): DTGVSQNPRHKITKRGQNVTFRCDPISEHNRLYWYRQTLGQGPEFLTYFQNEAQLEKSRLLSDRFSAERPKGSFSTLEIQRTEQGDSAMYLCASSQGRGSGSGNTIYFGEGSWLTVV.

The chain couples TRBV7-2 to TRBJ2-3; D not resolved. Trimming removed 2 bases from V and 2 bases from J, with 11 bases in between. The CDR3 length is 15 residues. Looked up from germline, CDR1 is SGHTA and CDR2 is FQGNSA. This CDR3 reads CASSLLGGHTDTQYF. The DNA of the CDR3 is TGTGCCAGCAGCTTATTAGGCGGTCACACAGATACGCAGTATTTT.

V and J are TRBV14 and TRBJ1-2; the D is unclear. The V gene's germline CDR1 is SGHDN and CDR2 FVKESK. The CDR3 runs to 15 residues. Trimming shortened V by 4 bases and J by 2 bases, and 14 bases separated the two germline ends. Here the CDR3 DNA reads TGTGCCAGCAGCCTCATCCGTGGATGGAACTATGGCTACACCTTC. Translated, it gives CASSLIRGWNYGYTF.

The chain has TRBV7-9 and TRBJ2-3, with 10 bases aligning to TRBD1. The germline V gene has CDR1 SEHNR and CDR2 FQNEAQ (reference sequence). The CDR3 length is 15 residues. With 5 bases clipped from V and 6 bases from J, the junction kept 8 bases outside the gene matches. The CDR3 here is CASSGGQGLVDTQYF. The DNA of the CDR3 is TGTGCCAGCAGCGGGGGACAGGGGTTGGTCGATACGCAGTATTTT.

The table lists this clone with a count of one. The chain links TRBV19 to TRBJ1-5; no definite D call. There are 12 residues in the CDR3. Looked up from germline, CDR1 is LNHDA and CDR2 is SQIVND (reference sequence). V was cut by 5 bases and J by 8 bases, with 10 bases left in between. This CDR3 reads CASSPTQEPQHF. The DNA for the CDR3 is TGTGCCAGTAGTCCAACCCAGGAGCCCCAGCATTTT.

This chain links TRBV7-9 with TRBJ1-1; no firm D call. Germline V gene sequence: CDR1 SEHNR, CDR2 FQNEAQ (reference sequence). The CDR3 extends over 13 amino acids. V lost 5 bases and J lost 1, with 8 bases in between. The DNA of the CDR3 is TGTGCCAGCAGCCCAGTAGGGAACACTGAAGCTTTCTTT. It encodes CASSPVGNTEAFF.

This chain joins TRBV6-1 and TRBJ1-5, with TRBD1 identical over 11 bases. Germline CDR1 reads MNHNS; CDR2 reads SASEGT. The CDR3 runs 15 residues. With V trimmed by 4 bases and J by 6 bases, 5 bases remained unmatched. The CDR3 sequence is CASSGRTGGGQPQHF. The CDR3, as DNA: TGTGCCAGCAGTGGTAGGACAGGGGGCGGTCAGCCCCAGCATTTT.

The CDR3 DNA is TGTGCCAGCAGTTTATATGACGGGGGCAACTCTGGAAACACCATATATTTT. This sequence encodes CASSLYDGGNSGNTIYF. The chain is built from TRBV28 and TRBJ1-3; D might be TRBD1 (6 bases). This CDR3 is built from 17 residues. The V end was cut by 1 base, the J end by 0 bases, with 13 bases between. CDR1 and CDR2 (germline): MDHEN, SYDVKM.

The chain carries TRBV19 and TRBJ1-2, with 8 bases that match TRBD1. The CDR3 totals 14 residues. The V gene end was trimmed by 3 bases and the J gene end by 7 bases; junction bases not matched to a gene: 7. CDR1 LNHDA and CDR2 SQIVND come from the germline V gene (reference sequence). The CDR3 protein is CASSIDRGHLGYTF. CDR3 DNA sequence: TGTGCCAGTAGTATTGACAGGGGCCACCTTGGCTACACCTTC.

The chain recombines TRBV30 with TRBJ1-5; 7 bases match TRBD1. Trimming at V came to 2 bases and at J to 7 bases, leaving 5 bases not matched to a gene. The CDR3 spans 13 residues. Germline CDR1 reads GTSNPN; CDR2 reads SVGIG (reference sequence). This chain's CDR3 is CAWSLRDSQPQHF. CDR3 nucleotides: TGTGCCTGGAGTTTAAGGGACAGCCAGCCCCAGCATTTT.

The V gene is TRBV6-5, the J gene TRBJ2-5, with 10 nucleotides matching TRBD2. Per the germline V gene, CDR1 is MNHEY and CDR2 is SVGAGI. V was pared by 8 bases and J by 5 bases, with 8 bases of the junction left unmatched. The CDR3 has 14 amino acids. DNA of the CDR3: TGTGCCAGCGCAGCGGGGGGGCCTTGGGAGACCCAGTACTTC. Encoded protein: CASAAGGPWETQYF.

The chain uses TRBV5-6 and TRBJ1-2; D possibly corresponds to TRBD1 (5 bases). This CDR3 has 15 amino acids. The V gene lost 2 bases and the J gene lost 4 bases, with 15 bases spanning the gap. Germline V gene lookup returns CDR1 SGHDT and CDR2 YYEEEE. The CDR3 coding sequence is TGTGCCAGCAGCTTCGATCGGGGCAGGAGCTATGGCTACACCTTC. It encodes CASSFDRGRSYGYTF.

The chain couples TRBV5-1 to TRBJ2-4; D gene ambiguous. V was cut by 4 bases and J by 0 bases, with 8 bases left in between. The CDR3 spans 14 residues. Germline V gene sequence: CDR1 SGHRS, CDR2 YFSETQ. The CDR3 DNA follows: TGCGCCAGCAGCCCCCTCGAAGCCAAAAACATTCAGTACTTC. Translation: CASSPLEAKNIQYF.